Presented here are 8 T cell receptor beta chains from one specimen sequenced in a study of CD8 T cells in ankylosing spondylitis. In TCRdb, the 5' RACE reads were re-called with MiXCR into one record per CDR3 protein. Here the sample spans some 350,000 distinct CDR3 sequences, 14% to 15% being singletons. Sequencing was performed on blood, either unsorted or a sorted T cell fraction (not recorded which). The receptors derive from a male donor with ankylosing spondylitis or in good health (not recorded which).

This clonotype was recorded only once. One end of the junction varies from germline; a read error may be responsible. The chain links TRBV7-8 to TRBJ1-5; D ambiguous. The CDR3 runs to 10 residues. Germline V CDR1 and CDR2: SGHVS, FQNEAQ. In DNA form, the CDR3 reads TGTGCCGGCAGCAATCAGCCCCAGCATTTT. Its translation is CAGSNQPQHF.

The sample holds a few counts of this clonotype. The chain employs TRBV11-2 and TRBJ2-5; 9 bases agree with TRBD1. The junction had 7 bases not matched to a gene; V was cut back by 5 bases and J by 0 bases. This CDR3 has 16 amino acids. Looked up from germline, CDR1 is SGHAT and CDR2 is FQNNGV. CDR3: CASSRRQGGYQETQYF. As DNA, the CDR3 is TGTGCCAGCAGCAGAAGACAGGGGGGGTACCAAGAGACCCAGTACTTC.

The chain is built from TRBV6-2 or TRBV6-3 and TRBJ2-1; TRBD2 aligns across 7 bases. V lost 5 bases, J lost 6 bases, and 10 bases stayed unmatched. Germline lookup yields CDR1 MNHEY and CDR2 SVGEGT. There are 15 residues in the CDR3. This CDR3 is CASSPQRREFNEQFF. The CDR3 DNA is TGTGCCAGCAGTCCCCAACGGCGGGAGTTCAATGAGCAGTTCTTC.

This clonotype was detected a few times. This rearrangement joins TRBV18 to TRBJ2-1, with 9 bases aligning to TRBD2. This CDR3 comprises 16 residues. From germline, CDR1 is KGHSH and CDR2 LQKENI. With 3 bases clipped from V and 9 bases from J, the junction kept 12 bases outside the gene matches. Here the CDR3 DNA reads TGTGCCAGCTCACCCCCGGTAGGCGGGGGGGCCGGTGAGCAGTTCTTC. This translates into CASSPPVGGGAGEQFF.

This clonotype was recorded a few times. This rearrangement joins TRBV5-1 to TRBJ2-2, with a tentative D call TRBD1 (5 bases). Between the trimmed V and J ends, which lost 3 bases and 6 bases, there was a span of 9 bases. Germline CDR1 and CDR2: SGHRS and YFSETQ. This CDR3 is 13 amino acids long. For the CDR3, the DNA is TGCGCCAGCAGCTCCGAAGGGGCCGGGGAGCTGTTTTTT. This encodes CASSSEGAGELFF.

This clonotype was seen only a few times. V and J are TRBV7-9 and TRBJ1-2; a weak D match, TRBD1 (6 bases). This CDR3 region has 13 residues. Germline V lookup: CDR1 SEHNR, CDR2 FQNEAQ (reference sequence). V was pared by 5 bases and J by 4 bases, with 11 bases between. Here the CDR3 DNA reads TGTGCCAGCAGCCCCGGACAGAGCTATGGCTACACCTTC. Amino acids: CASSPGQSYGYTF.

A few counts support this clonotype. CDR3 residues: CSASGPRKGGNTGELFF. The CDR3 DNA reads TGCAGTGCTAGCGGGCCCAGGAAGGGGGGGAACACCGGGGAGCTGTTTTTT. The rearrangement joins TRBV20-1 to TRBJ2-2; D is tentatively TRBD1 or TRBD2 (6 bases each). V lost 3 bases to trimming and J lost 1 base, with 18 bases between them. Looked up from germline, CDR1 is DFQATT and CDR2 is SNEGSKA (reference sequence). The CDR3 length is 17 residues.

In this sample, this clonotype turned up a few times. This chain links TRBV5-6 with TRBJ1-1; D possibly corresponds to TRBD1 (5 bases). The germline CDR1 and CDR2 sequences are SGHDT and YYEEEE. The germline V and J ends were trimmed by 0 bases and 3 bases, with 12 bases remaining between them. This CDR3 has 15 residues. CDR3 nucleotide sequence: TGTGCCAGCAGCTTGGTCGGGGGTGAGGACACTGAAGCTTTCTTT. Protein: CASSLVGGEDTEAFF.